What follows are 6 T cell receptor beta chains derived from one specimen sequenced in a study of T-cell memory formation after mild COVID-19. One entry per CDR3 protein results from TCRdb running MiXCR on the 5' RACE reads. The repertoire holds around 450,000 distinct CDR3 sequences, around 20% seen once, with roughly 8% in the top ten. The specimen sequenced was PBMCs or a T cell subset sorted from them (not recorded which). Receptors originate from an adult woman who had mild COVID-19 (a few samples of this study predate the infection). Cell type and time point are not known.

The chain employs TRBV29-1 and TRBJ1-1; no firm D call. The germline V gene encodes CDR1 SQVTM and CDR2 ANQGSEA. The V gene lost 4 bases and the J gene lost 0 bases, with 6 bases spanning the gap. The CDR3 totals 12 residues. The CDR3 sequence is CSVVELNTEAFF. In nucleotides, the CDR3 is TGCAGCGTTGTAGAGCTGAACACTGAAGCTTTCTTT.

The CDR3: CSALIPGLAGDETQYF. CDR3 nucleotide sequence: TGCAGCGCTTTGATCCCGGGACTAGCGGGAGATGAGACCCAGTACTTC. V is TRBV29-1 and J is TRBJ2-5; 14 bases fit TRBD2. V dropped 7 bases and J dropped 5; count of bases not matched to a gene: 12. The germline gives CDR1 SQVTM, CDR2 ANQGSEA. This CDR3 is built from 16 residues.

This clonotype was detected a few times. V gene TRBV7-9 combines with J gene TRBJ1-1, with a possible D match to TRBD1 (5 bases). The germline V gene encodes CDR1 SEHNR and CDR2 FQNEAQ (reference sequence). The CDR3 consists of 14 residues. V lost 4 bases and J lost 2, with 11 bases in between. DNA for the CDR3: TGTGCCAGCAGCTCCTGGGGCAGCAACACTGAAGCTTTCTTT. Translation gives CASSSWGSNTEAFF.

The chain links TRBV28 to TRBJ2-5; D may be TRBD1 (6 bases). Germline CDR1 reads MDHEN; CDR2 reads SYDVKM. V lost 1 base to trimming and J lost 3 bases, with 15 bases between them. This CDR3 region has 16 residues. The CDR3 coding sequence is TGTGCCAGCAGTTTATTAACCAGGGGCATGAAAGAGACCCAGTACTTC. Its translation: CASSLLTRGMKETQYF.

The V call is TRBV7-9, the J call TRBJ2-1, with 13 bases matching TRBD2. Germline assignment: CDR1 SEHNR and CDR2 FQNEAQ (reference sequence). The V gene end was trimmed by 3 bases and the J gene end by 0 bases; junction bases not matched to a gene: 5. The length of the CDR3 is 18 residues. This chain's CDR3 is CASSLGLAGWSSYNEQFF. The CDR3, as DNA: TGTGCCAGCAGCTTGGGACTAGCGGGATGGAGCTCCTACAATGAGCAGTTCTTC.

The chain joins TRBV7-3 to TRBJ1-3, with D uncertain. V lost 5 bases and J 0 bases, leaving 11 bases between the germline ends. The CDR3 is 15 amino acids. Germline V gene sequence: CDR1 SGHTA, CDR2 FQGTGA. CDR3 sequence reads: CASSPMGNSGNTIYF. CDR3 coding DNA: TGTGCCAGCAGCCCGATGGGGAACTCTGGAAACACCATATATTTT.